The 10 T cell receptor beta chains below come from one sample, sequenced in a study of blood T cell repertoires in COVID-19. The data were produced by immunoSEQ multiplex PCR, yet TCRdb's version contains in-frame clones alone and is incomplete. The sample lists about 99,000 clones, about 80% occurring once. The sequencing sample was made of peripheral blood. The source of these receptors is a man aged 60 to 69 with acute or convalescent COVID-19.

The V call is TRBV5-4, the J call TRBJ1-1; a weak D match, TRBD1 (6 bases). Trimming cost V 4 bases and J 8 bases, with 12 bases left between them. Germline V lookup: CDR1 SGHNT, CDR2 YYREEE (reference sequence). The CDR3 is 12 residues long. CDR3 amino acids: CASSVDQGEAFF. The CDR3 coding sequence is TGTGCCAGCAGCGTTGATCAGGGGGAAGCTTTCTTT.

The chain employs TRBV6-2 or TRBV6-3 and TRBJ1-6, with D unclear. Germline-derived CDR1 and CDR2 are MNHEY and SVGEGT. This CDR3 is built from 14 residues. Trimming pared 3 bases from V and 6 bases from J, leaving 9 bases between. Here the CDR3 DNA reads TGTGCCAGCAGTTATCATCTGGCTAATTCACCCCTCCACTTT. Translating it yields CASSYHLANSPLHF.

The chain couples TRBV7-2 to TRBJ2-7; TRBD1 matches at 7 bases. In germline, CDR1 is SGHTA, CDR2 FQGNSA. This CDR3 has 13 residues. After removal of 7 bases from V and 6 bases from J, the junction contained 9 bases not matched to a gene. CDR3 DNA sequence: TGTGCCAGCACCACAGACAGGGTGAGCGAGCAGTACTTC. It is translated as CASTTDRVSEQYF. Based on the CDR3 plus reference TRBV7-2 and TRBJ2-7, the full variable domain is GAGVSQSPSNKVTEKGKDVELRCDPISGHTALYWYRQSLGQGLEFLIYFQGNSAPDKSGLPSDRFSAERTGGSVSTLTIQRTQQEDSAVYLCASTTDRVSEQYFGPGTRLTVT.

The chain carries TRBV27 and TRBJ1-5; TRBD1 might be the D (6 bases). Germline CDR1 MNHEY, CDR2 SMNVEV (reference sequence). CDR3 length: 15 amino acids. Trimming removed 1 base at V and 2 bases at J, with 9 bases between. The CDR3 DNA follows: TGTGCCAGCAGTTTATTAGGGGGGGGCAATCAGCCCCAGCATTTT. Translated, it gives CASSLLGGGNQPQHF.

Concerning this clone: At the DNA level, this CDR3 is encoded by other sequences in the same sample as well. The chain has TRBV30 and TRBJ1-5; no reliable D call. The V end lost 2 bases, the J end lost 1 base, and 6 bases lay between the germline ends. The CDR3 runs to 13 residues. The germline V gene has CDR1 GTSNPN and CDR2 SVGIG (reference sequence). CDR3 sequence: CAWSYRSNQPQHF. In nucleotides, the CDR3 is TGTGCCTGGAGTTATCGGAGCAATCAGCCCCAGCATTTT.

V and J are TRBV6-5 and TRBJ1-1; D ambiguous. Per the germline V gene, CDR1 is MNHEY and CDR2 is SVGAGI. V dropped 6 bases and J dropped 1 base, with 12 bases sitting between them. The CDR3 spans 14 residues. CDR3 sequence (DNA): TGTGCCAGCAGCGCTAAGCGGAGGAACACTGAAGCTTTCTTT. Its protein product is CASSAKRRNTEAFF.

The V and J genes are TRBV13 and TRBJ2-1, with TRBD2 matching 12 bases. Per germline, CDR1 PRHDT and CDR2 FYEKMQ (reference sequence). The CDR3 totals 17 residues. Germline trimming cut 5 bases from V and 0 bases from J; bases unmatched to any gene: 5. The CDR3 DNA follows: TGTGCCAGCAGCCCCCGGACTAGCGGGACCTCCTACAATGAGCAGTTCTTC. Translating gives CASSPRTSGTSYNEQFF.

This chain connects TRBV9 to TRBJ1-5; D is undetermined. Trimming pared 4 bases from V and 6 bases from J, leaving 14 bases between. CDR3 length equals 14 residues. Germline values: CDR1 SGDLS, CDR2 YYNGEE. Here the CDR3 reads CASSPDGKGQPQHF. The DNA for the CDR3 is TGTGCCAGCAGCCCCGACGGGAAAGGTCAGCCCCAGCATTTT.

V and J are TRBV5-1 and TRBJ1-5; 8 nucleotides align to TRBD1. There are 17 residues in the CDR3. In germline, CDR1 is SGHRS, CDR2 YFSETQ. V lost 4 bases to trimming and J lost 1 base; unmatched junction nucleotides: 10. The DNA for the CDR3 is TGCGCCAGCAGCCCCGGGACAGGCCCTGGGAGCAATCAGCCCCAGCATTTT. Amino acid sequence: CASSPGTGPGSNQPQHF.

The J gene is TRBJ2-5, the V gene TRBV5-1; D is unclear. CDR1 is SGHRS and CDR2 is YFSETQ in the germline V gene. The CDR3 is 13 residues long. V was shortened by 0 bases and J by 2 bases, with 5 bases between the two germline ends. The CDR3 nucleotides read TGCGCCAGCAGCTTGGGGCCTCAAGAGACCCAGTACTTC. Translating gives CASSLGPQETQYF. The variable domain in full, with the rest retrieved from reference TRBV5-1 and TRBJ2-5, is KAGVTQTPRYLIKTRGQQVTLSCSPISGHRSVSWYQQTPGQGLQFLFEYFSETQRNKGNFPGRFSGRQFSNSRSEMNVSTLELGDSALYLCASSLGPQETQYFGPGTRLLVL.